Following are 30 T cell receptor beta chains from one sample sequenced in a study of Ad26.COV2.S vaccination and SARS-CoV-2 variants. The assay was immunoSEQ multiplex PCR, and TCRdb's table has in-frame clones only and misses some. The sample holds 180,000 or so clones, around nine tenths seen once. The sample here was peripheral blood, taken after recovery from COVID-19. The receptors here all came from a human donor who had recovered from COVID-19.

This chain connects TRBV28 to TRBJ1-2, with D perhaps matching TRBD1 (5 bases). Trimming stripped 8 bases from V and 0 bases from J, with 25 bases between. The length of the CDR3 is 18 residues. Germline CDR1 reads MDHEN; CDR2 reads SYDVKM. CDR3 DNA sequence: TGTGCCAGCCGATCTCGGGACTTGGTGGCCGGCGCTAACTATGGCTACACCTTC. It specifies CASRSRDLVAGANYGYTF.

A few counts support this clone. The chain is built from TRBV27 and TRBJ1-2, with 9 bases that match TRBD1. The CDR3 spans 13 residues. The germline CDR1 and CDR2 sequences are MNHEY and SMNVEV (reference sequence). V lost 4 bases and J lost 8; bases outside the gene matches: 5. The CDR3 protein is CASSSRTGEGYTF. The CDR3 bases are TGTGCCAGCAGTTCCCGGACAGGGGAAGGCTACACCTTC.

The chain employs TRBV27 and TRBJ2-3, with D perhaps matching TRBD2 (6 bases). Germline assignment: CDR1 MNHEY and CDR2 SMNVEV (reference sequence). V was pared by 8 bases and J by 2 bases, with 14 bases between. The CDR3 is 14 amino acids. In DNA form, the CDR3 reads TGTGCCAGCGGACGGGAGCTTCACACAGATACGCAGTATTTT. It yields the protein CASGRELHTDTQYF.

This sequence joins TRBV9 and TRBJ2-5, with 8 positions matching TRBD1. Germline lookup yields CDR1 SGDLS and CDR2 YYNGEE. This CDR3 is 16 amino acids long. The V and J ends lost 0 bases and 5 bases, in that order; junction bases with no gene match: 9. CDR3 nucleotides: TGTGCCAGCAGCGTAGATGGGACAGGTCAGAGGGAGACCCAGTACTTC. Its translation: CASSVDGTGQRETQYF. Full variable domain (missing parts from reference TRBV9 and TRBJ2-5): DSGVTQTPKHLITATGQRVTLRCSPRSGDLSVYWYQQSLDQGLQFLIQYYNGEERAKGNILERFSAQQFPDLHSELNLSSLELGDSALYFCASSVDGTGQRETQYFGPGTRLLVL.

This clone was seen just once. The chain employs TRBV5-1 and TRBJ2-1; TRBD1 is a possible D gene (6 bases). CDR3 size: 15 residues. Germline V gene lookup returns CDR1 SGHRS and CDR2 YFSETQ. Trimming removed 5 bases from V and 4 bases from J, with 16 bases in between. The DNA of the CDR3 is TGCGCCAGCAGGGCAGGGGATCCTAGATACAATGAGCAGTTCTTC. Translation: CASRAGDPRYNEQFF.

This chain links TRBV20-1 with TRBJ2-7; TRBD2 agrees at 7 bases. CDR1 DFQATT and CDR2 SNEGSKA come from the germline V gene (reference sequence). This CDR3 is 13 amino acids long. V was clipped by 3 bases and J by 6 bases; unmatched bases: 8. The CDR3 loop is CSASSISGREQYF. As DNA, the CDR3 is TGCAGTGCTAGTTCTATTAGCGGGCGCGAGCAGTACTTC.

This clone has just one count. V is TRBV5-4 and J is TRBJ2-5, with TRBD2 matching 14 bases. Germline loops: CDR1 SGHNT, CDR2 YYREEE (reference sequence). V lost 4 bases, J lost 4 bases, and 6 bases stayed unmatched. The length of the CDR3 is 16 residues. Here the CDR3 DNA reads TGTGCCAGCAGCAGGGGACTAGCGGGAGTTCTAGAGACCCAGTACTTC. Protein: CASSRGLAGVLETQYF.

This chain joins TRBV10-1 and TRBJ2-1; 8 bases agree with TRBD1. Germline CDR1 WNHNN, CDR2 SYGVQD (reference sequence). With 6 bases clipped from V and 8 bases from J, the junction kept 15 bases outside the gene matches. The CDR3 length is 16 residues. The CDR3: CASSRVSTGEGDEQFF. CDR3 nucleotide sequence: TGCGCCAGCAGCCGAGTCTCGACAGGGGAAGGTGATGAGCAGTTCTTC.

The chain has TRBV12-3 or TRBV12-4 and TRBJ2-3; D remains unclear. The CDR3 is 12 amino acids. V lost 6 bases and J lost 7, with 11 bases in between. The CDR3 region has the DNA TGTGCCAGCAGCCGCTCTACTAATACGCAGTATTTT. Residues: CASSRSTNTQYF.

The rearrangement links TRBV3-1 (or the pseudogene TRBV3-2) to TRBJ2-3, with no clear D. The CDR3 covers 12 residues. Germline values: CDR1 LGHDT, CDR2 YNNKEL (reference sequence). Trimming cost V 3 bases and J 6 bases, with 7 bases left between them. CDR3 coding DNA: TGTGCCAGCAGCCAGACTCGTGATACGCAGTATTTT. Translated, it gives CASSQTRDTQYF.

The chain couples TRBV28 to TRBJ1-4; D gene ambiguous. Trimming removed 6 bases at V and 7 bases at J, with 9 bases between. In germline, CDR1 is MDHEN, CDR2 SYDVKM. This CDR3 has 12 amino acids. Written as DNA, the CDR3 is TGTGCCAGCAGGACGAGAGGTGAAAAACTGTTTTTT. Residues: CASRTRGEKLFF.

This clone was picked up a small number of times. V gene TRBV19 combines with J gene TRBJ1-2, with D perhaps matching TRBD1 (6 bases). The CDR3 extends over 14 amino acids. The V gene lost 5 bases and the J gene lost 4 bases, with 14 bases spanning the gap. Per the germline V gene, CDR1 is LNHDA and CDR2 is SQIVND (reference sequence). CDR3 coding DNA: TGTGCCAGTAGTTCTTTACAGGGCATCTATGGCTACACCTTC. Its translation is CASSSLQGIYGYTF.

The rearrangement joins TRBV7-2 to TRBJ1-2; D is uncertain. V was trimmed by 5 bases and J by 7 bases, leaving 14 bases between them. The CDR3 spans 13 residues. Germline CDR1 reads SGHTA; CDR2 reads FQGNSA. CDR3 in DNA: TGTGCCAGCAGCCCTGAAGGGTGGACTGGCTACACCTTC. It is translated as CASSPEGWTGYTF.

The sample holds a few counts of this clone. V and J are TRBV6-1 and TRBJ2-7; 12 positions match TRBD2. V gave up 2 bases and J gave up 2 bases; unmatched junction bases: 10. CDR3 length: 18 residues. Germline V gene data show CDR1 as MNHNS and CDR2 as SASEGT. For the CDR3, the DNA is TGTGCCAGCAGTGAACGCGGGGCATCTAGCGGGAGGGCCTACGAGCAGTACTTC. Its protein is CASSERGASSGRAYEQYF.

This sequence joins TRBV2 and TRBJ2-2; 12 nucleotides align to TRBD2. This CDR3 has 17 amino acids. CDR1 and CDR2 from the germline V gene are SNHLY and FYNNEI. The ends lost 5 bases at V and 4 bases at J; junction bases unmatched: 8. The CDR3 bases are TGTGCCAGCAGTCCGCCGGGACTAGCGGGTAGCACCGGGGAGCTGTTTTTT. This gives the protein CASSPPGLAGSTGELFF.

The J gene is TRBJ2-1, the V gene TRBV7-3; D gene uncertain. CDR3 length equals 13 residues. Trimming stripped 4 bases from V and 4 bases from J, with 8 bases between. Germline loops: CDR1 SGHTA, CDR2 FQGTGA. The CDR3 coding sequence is TGTGCCAGCAGCTCAACCCGGTACAATGAGCAGTTCTTC. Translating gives CASSSTRYNEQFF. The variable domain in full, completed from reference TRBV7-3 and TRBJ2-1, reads GAGVSQTPSNKVTEKGKYVELRCDPISGHTALYWYRQSLGQGPEFLIYFQGTGAADDSGLPNDRFFAVRPEGSVSTLKIQRTERGDSAVYLCASSSTRYNEQFFGPGTRLTVL.

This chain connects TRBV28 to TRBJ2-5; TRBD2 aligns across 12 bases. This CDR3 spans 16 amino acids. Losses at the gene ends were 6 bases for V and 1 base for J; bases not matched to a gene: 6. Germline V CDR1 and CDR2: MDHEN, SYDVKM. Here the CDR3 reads CASSFGLAGTQETQYF. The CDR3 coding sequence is TGTGCCAGCAGCTTCGGACTAGCGGGGACCCAAGAGACCCAGTACTTC.

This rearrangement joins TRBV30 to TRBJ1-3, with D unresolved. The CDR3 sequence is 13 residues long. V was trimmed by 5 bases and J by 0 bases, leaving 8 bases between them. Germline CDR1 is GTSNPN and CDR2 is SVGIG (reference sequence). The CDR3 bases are TGTGCCTGGCGTTTATTCTCTGGAAACACCATATATTTT. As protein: CAWRLFSGNTIYF.

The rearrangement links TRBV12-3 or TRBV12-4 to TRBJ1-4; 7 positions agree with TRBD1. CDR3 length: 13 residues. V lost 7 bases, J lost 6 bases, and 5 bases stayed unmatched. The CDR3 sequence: CASTDTGDEKLFF. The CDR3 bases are TGTGCCAGCACCGATACAGGGGATGAAAAACTGTTTTTT.

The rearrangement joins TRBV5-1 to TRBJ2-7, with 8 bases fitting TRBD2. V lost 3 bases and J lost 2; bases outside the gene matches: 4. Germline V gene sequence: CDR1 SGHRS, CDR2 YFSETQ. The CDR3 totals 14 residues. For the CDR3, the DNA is TGCGCCAGCAGCTCGGGACTAGAGCCCTACGAGCAGTACTTC. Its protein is CASSSGLEPYEQYF.

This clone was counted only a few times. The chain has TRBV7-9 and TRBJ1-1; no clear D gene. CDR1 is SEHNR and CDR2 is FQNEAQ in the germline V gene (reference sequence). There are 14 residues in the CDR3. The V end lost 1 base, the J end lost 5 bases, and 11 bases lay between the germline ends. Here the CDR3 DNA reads TGTGCCAGCAGCTTAGTGGGAGGGCTTACTGAAGCTTTCTTT. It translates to CASSLVGGLTEAFF.

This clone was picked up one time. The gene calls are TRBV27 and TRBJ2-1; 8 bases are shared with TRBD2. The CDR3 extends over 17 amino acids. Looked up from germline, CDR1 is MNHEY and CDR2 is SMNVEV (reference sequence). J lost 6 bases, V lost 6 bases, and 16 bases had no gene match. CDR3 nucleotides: TGTGCCAGCAGGTCCATCACCGGGACTAGAACTGGCAATGAGCAGTTCTTC. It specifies CASRSITGTRTGNEQFF.

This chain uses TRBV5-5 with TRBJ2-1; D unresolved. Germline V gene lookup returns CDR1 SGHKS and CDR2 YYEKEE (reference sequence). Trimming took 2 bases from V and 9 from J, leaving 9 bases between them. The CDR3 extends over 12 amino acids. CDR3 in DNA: TGTGCCAGCAGCTTCGTGACTGGTGAGCAGTTCTTC. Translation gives CASSFVTGEQFF.

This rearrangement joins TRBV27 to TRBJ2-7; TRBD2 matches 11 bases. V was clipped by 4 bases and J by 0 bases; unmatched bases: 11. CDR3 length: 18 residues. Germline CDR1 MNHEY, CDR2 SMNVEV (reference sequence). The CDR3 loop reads CASSSLGTSGFSSYEQYF. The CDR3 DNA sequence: TGTGCCAGCAGTTCCCTTGGGACTAGCGGTTTCAGCTCCTACGAGCAGTACTTC.

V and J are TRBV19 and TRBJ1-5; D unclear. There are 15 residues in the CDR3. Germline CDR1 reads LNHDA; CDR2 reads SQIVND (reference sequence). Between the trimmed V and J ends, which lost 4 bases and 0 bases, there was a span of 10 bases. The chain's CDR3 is CASSTTLYSNQPQHF. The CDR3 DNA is TGTGCCAGTAGTACGACACTTTATAGCAATCAGCCCCAGCATTTT.

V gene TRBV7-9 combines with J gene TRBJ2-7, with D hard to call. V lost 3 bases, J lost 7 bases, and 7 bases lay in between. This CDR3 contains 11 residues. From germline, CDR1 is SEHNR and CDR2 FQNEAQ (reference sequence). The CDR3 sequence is CASSFGGEQYF. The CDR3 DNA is TGTGCCAGCAGCTTCGGTGGGGAGCAGTACTTC.

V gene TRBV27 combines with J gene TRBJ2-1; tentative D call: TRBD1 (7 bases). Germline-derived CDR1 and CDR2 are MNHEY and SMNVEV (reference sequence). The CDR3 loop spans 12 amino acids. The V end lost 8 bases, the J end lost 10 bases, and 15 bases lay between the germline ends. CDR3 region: CASPRRGQEQFF. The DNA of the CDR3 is TGTGCCAGCCCACGGCGGGGACAGGAGCAGTTCTTC.

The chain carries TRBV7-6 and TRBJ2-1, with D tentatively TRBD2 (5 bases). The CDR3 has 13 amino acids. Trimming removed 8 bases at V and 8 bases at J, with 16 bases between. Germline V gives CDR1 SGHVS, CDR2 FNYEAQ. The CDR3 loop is CASRGSDPHEQFF. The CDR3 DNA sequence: TGTGCCAGCCGCGGGTCTGACCCGCATGAGCAGTTCTTC.

CDR3 amino acids: CASRQGGSSYNEQFF. The CDR3 nucleotides are TGTGCCAGCCGCCAGGGAGGAAGCTCCTACAATGAGCAGTTCTTC. The rearrangement joins TRBV6-5 to TRBJ2-1; possibly TRBD2 for D (6 bases). Germline-derived CDR1 and CDR2 are MNHEY and SVGAGI. V was cut by 8 bases and J by 0 bases, with 14 bases left in between. The CDR3 totals 15 residues.

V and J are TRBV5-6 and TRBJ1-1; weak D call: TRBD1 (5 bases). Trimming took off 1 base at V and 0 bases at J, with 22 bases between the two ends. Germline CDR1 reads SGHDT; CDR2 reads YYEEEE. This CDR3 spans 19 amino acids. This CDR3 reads CASSLFYDRASEVNTEAFF. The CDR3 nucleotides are TGTGCCAGCAGCTTGTTTTACGACAGAGCATCTGAAGTGAACACTGAAGCTTTCTTT.